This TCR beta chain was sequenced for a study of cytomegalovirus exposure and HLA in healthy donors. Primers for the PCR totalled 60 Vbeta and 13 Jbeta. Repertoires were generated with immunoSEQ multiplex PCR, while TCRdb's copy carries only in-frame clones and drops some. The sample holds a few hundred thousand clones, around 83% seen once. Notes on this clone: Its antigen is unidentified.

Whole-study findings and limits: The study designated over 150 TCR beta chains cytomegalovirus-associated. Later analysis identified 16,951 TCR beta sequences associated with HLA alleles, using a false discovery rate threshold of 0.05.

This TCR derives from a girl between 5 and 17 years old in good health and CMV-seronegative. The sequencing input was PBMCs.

The chain's CDR3 is CASSHDRADNQPQHF. CDR3 in DNA: TGTGCCAGCAGTCATGACAGGGCGGACAATCAGCCCCAGCATTTT. This chain connects TRBV6-7 to TRBJ1-5; 7 nucleotides agree with TRBD1. TRBV6-7 is labeled an ORF, and its function is uncertain. The CDR3 totals 15 residues. V shed 5 bases, J shed 3 bases, and the junction held 7 bases outside the gene matches.